This T cell receptor beta chain was obtained from a study of post-analysis software for immune sequencing data. Overall study: Included courses were relapsing-remitting and secondary progressive multiple sclerosis; progressive-relapsing multiple sclerosis was also included.

With respect to this clonotype: What it recognizes is unknown.

Included in the TCR beta cDNA libraries were unique molecular identifiers. Each sample of roughly 0.9 to 11 million input T cells yielded around 500,000 cDNA molecules, so each molecule approximated one T cell. A single record per CDR3 protein comes from TCRdb applying MiXCR to the PCR reads. The sample includes fewer than 700,000 distinct CDR3 sequences, about 44% of them seen just once. From germline, CDR1 is SGHRS and CDR2 YFSETQ. Deletions cut 4 bases from V and 2 bases from J, with 17 bases between. The CDR3 is made up of 16 amino acids. Findings and limits, study-wide: Compared with controls, patients had more of about 5 TRBV segments, including TRBV5-6, TRBV5-1 and TRBV20-1. With F measure, samples from one preparation batch clustered together strongly. Diversity measured as normalized Chao1 was significantly lower in multiple sclerosis patients than in controls.

The chain carries TRBV5-1 and TRBJ2-3, with D possibly matching TRBD1 (6 bases). The TCR was taken from a girl aged 10 to 17 with multiple sclerosis. The sequencing sample was made of blood. The CDR3 reads CASSGWEQGPTDTQYF. The CDR3 DNA is TGCGCCAGCAGCGGGTGGGAACAGGGCCCCACAGATACGCAGTATTTT.